This TCR beta chain was found in a study of blood T cell repertoires in COVID-19. Sequenced by immunoSEQ multiplex PCR; TCRdb stores in-frame clones only, minus some. The table lists about 15,000 clones, about 89% of them singletons. Trimming removed 0 bases at V and 3 bases at J, with 3 bases between. This CDR3 contains 12 residues. Germline V CDR1 and CDR2: SGHAT, FQNNGV. This sequence joins TRBV11-2 and TRBJ2-7; D call uncertain. This clonotype was obtained from a human donor in a cohort sampled during active COVID-19. The sequenced material came from peripheral blood. CDR3 sequence (DNA): TGTGCCAGCAGCTTAGACTACTACGAGCAGTACTTC. Translation: CASSLDYYEQYF.